This TCR beta chain was captured by sequencing in a study of CXCR3-negative and CXCR3-positive naive CD8 T cells. The CDR3 has 15 residues. Per the germline V gene, CDR1 is MNHEY and CDR2 is SVGAGI. UMI-tagged TRB cDNA libraries were built via 5' RACE. TCRdb reprocessed the 5' RACE reads, keeping one entry per CDR3 protein, no DNA. The clone table shows over 100,000 distinct CDR3 sequences, with the ten largest holding 0.45% to 0.55%. Sequencing was carried out using naive CXCR3- CD8+ T cells from blood. Subset described: CD45RO-CCR7+CD27+CD95- naive CD8+ T cells lacking CXCR3 (TNR3-). The clonotype was recovered from a human donor in good health. Some clones in this sample may be carry-over from other donors' samples. This chain uses TRBV6-5 with TRBJ2-2. CDR3 amino acids: CASSYLTAIGGELFF.